Detailed here is one T cell receptor (beta chain). No antigen is known for it. If no ophthalmopathy progression occurred within 18 months, Graves' hyperthyroidism was stable. Uncontrolled infection, other autoimmune disease, pregnancy or lactation excluded patients. For the diagnoses, clinical symptoms, serum thyroxine and TRAb, thyroid ultrasound and orbital computed tomography were used. CDR3 length: 14 residues. Germline V gene sequence: CDR1 MDHEN, CDR2 SYDVKM. V trimming: 7 bases; J trimming: 2 bases; junction bases outside the gene matches: 8. These data originate in a study of T cells in Graves' hyperthyroidism and ophthalmopathy. The TCR beta CDR3 regions underwent amplification using RNA transcripts as the source. RT-PCR in the first round (using the HTBI primer set) targeted the TCR CDR3. TCRdb re-derived calls from the multiplex PCR reads in MiXCR, one entry per CDR3 protein. This sample has roughly 100,000 distinct CDR3 sequences; approximately 39% occur once, and the top ten carry roughly a tenth.

Study-wide points: The model foresaw ophthalmopathy a median around 6 months prior to onset.

Material: peripheral blood or thyroid tissue (not recorded which). V gene TRBV28 combines with J gene TRBJ2-7, with 7 bases that match TRBD1. The TCR originated in a woman in her twenties or thirties with Graves' hyperthyroidism. The CDR3 loop reads CASTTLGQTYEQYF. CDR3 DNA: TGTGCCAGCACGACCTTGGGACAGACCTACGAGCAGTACTTC.